This TCR beta chain appears in the sequencing data of a study of T cells in Graves' hyperthyroidism and ophthalmopathy. On the study more broadly: Peripheral blood sampling occurred at initial diagnosis, before any treatment.

This clonotype was seen many times. The antigen remains undetermined. Study observations and caveats: Ophthalmopathy, as predicted by the model, came a median about seven months after the prediction.

Patients aged 18 to 65 had newly diagnosed hyperthyroidism that had lasted under 2 months. Reasons for excluding patients were uncontrolled infection, other autoimmune disease, pregnancy or lactation. TCR beta CDR3 regions were amplified from RNA transcripts. Carried out on the TCR CDR3, a first-round RT-PCR used the HTBI primer set. TCRdb passed the multiplex PCR reads through MiXCR, listing each CDR3 protein once. The table records some 360,000 distinct CDR3 sequences, approximately 15% of them present only once. This CDR3 comprises 16 residues. With V trimmed by 8 bases and J by 3 bases, 10 bases remained unmatched.

The V gene is TRBV12-3 or TRBV12-4, the J gene TRBJ1-3; 10 bases are shared with TRBD1. The sample consisted of blood. This clonotype was obtained from an older woman with Graves' hyperthyroidism. The CDR3 sequence: CASYWTGGVVGNTIYF. The CDR3 DNA sequence: TGTGCCAGCTACTGGACAGGGGGAGTGGTTGGAAACACCATATATTTT.